A single sample is the source of the 17 T cell receptor beta chains below, sequenced in a study of identical twins. One entry per CDR3 protein, called by TCRdb with MiXCR from the 5' RACE reads. The sample shows under 900,000 distinct CDR3 sequences, 9% to 15% of them seen only once. These data were also filed under a second study, of yellow fever vaccine responses in identical twins.

Sequenced material: PBMCs. These TCRs come from a woman aged 18-29 years in good health.

V and J are TRBV3-1 and TRBJ2-7; possibly TRBD1 or TRBD2 for D (5 bases each). V was pared by 0 bases and J by 5 bases, with 20 bases between. Germline values: CDR1 LGHDT, CDR2 YNNKEL (reference sequence). This CDR3 is 17 amino acids long. The CDR3 DNA reads as TGTGCCAGCAGCCAAGACCTATCCGGGGACCTACGGGACGAGCAGTACTTC. It codes for CASSQDLSGDLRDEQYF.

This clonotype turned up a few times. The rearrangement uses TRBV5-1 and TRBJ2-2; 7 nucleotides align to TRBD1. CDR1 is SGHRS and CDR2 is YFSETQ in the germline V gene. The length of the CDR3 is 17 residues. Trimming took 1 base from V and 2 from J; bases not matched to a gene: 8. The CDR3 DNA sequence: TGCGCCAGCAGCTTGAATGAGCGACAGGGAAACACCGGGGAGCTGTTTTTT. This codes for CASSLNERQGNTGELFF.

This clonotype was picked up many times. J is TRBJ2-1 and V is TRBV12-3 or TRBV12-4, with a tentative D call TRBD1 (6 bases). There are 15 residues in the CDR3. V lost 6 bases to trimming and J lost 8 bases, with 20 bases between them. The CDR3 sequence is CASRPQDRARDEQFF. The CDR3, as DNA: TGTGCCAGCAGGCCACAGGACAGAGCAAGGGATGAGCAGTTCTTC.

This clonotype was found a few times. J is TRBJ1-5 and V is TRBV4-2, with TRBD1 matching over 9 bases. V lost 1 base and J lost 0; bases outside the gene matches: 1. Germline CDR1 is LGHNA and CDR2 is YNFKEQ. This CDR3 comprises 16 residues. CDR3 in amino acids: CASSQVGQGSNQPQHF. The CDR3 DNA follows: TGTGCCAGCAGCCAAGTGGGACAGGGTAGCAATCAGCCCCAGCATTTT.

The V and J genes are TRBV5-1 and TRBJ1-1; D gene uncertain. Per germline, CDR1 SGHRS and CDR2 YFSETQ. V lost 4 bases to trimming and J lost 5 bases, with 18 bases between them. The CDR3 spans 15 residues. The CDR3 nucleotides read TGCGCCAGCAGCGAAGAGGAGGCCTGGGGTACTGAAGCTTTCTTT. Protein product: CASSEEEAWGTEAFF.

This clonotype was recorded a few times. This chain uses TRBV6-1 with TRBJ1-5; weak D call: TRBD1 (6 bases). V lost 7 bases to trimming and J lost 2 bases, with 18 bases between them. This CDR3 contains 16 residues. Germline V gives CDR1 MNHNS, CDR2 SASEGT. Written as DNA, the CDR3 is TGTGCCAGCACCCAAAACAGGGTGTTTGGCAATCAGCCCCAGCATTTT. Its protein product is CASTQNRVFGNQPQHF.

This chain uses TRBV4-1 with TRBJ1-4; the D gene is possibly TRBD1 (5 bases). Per germline, CDR1 MGHRA and CDR2 YSYEKL. CDR3 length: 18 residues. V gave up 2 bases and J gave up 2 bases, with 18 bases separating them. The CDR3 sequence: CASSQIWGSAGTNEKLFF. DNA for the CDR3: TGCGCCAGCAGCCAAATTTGGGGGTCTGCGGGGACTAATGAAAAACTGTTTTTT.

The chain couples TRBV12-2 to TRBJ1-2; the DNA was not compared with TRBD1, the D call given in the table. TRBV12-2 is reported as a pseudogene. The CDR3 length is 18 residues. CDR3 DNA: TGTGCAAGTCGCAACAGATCAACTCAGCAGACAGGGTTCTATGGCTACACCTTC. As protein: CASRNRSTQQTGFYGYTF.

Only a few counts were recorded for this clonotype. This chain joins TRBV28 and TRBJ2-2, with 8 bases matching TRBD2. Germline-derived CDR1 and CDR2 are MDHEN and SYDVKM. After removal of 1 base from V and 0 bases from J, the junction contained 7 bases not matched to a gene. The CDR3 consists of 18 residues. The CDR3 here is CASSLSLGSGANTGELFF. The CDR3 region has the DNA TGTGCCAGCAGTTTATCCCTTGGTAGCGGGGCGAACACCGGGGAGCTGTTTTTT.

This clonotype was seen only a few times. This chain links TRBV29-1 with TRBJ1-2, with unresolved D. V was cut by 4 bases and J by 4 bases, with 13 bases left in between. This CDR3 is built from 13 residues. Germline CDR1 and CDR2: SQVTM and ANQGSEA. The CDR3 DNA reads as TGCAGCGTTGGGACCCTGGGCGGCTATGGCTACACCTTC. Its translation is CSVGTLGGYGYTF. The variable domain in full, completed from reference TRBV29-1 and TRBJ1-2, reads SAVISQKPSRDICQRGTSLTIQCQVDSQVTMMFWYRQQPGQSLTLIATANQGSEATYESGFVIDKFPISRPNLTFSTLTVSNMSPEDSSIYLCSVGTLGGYGYTFGSGTRLTVV.

The chain recombines TRBV5-6 with TRBJ2-3, with TRBD2 matching over 8 bases. The CDR3 spans 15 residues. V shed 3 bases, J shed 4 bases, and the junction held 7 bases outside the gene matches. Germline lookup yields CDR1 SGHDT and CDR2 YYEEEE. CDR3 sequence (DNA): TGTGCCAGCAGCTCGAGGCGGGGGGCAGCAGATACGCAGTATTTT. Amino acids: CASSSRRGAADTQYF.

The J gene is TRBJ2-7, the V gene TRBV7-9, with 8 nucleotides matching TRBD1. The CDR3 totals 16 residues. Trimming removed 2 bases from V and 3 bases from J; junction bases left unmatched: 9. The germline V gene has CDR1 SEHNR and CDR2 FQNEAQ (reference sequence). The CDR3 sequence: CASSLNDAGGFYEQYF. CDR3 DNA: TGTGCCAGCAGCTTAAATGACGCAGGGGGCTTCTACGAGCAGTACTTC.

The J gene is TRBJ2-2, the V gene TRBV3-1, with 10 bases that match TRBD1. V was pared by 1 base and J by 4 bases, with 3 bases of the junction left unmatched. Germline values: CDR1 LGHDT, CDR2 YNNKEL (reference sequence). The CDR3 sequence is 16 residues long. The CDR3 here is CASSQARTGGTGELFF. The CDR3 nucleotides are TGTGCCAGCAGCCAAGCCCGGACAGGGGGCACCGGGGAGCTGTTTTTT.

J is TRBJ2-2 and V is TRBV28; 7 nucleotides agree with TRBD1. Germline V gives CDR1 MDHEN, CDR2 SYDVKM. This CDR3 contains 16 residues. V shed 8 bases, J shed 0 bases, and the junction held 9 bases outside the gene matches. The CDR3 loop is CASDPGQDANTGELFF. CDR3 DNA: TGTGCCAGCGACCCAGGACAGGATGCGAACACCGGGGAGCTGTTTTTT. Together with reference TRBV28 and TRBJ2-2, the CDR3 gives the full variable domain: DVKVTQSSRYLVKRTGEKVFLECVQDMDHENMFWYRQDPGLGLRLIYFSYDVKMKEKGDIPEGYSVSREKKERFSLILESASTNQTSMYLCASDPGQDANTGELFFGEGSRLTVL.

This clonotype was found many times. The rearrangement links TRBV6-5 to TRBJ1-1; 7 bases agree with TRBD1. V dropped 6 bases and J dropped 11; count of bases not matched to a gene: 9. The CDR3 is 12 amino acids. The germline CDR1 and CDR2 sequences are MNHEY and SVGAGI. The chain's CDR3 is CASSTGAGWAFF. CDR3 in DNA: TGTGCCAGCAGCACAGGGGCAGGGTGGGCTTTCTTT.

This chain links TRBV19 with TRBJ2-5; 9 nucleotides agree with TRBD1. The CDR3 is 17 residues long. The germline V gene encodes CDR1 LNHDA and CDR2 SQIVND (reference sequence). The ends lost 5 bases at V and 1 base at J; junction bases unmatched: 11. DNA for the CDR3: TGTGCCAGTAGTCCCAACAGGGGGCGCGGGACCCAAGAGACCCAGTACTTC. As protein: CASSPNRGRGTQETQYF.

This clonotype was seen a handful of times. This chain links TRBV20-1 with TRBJ1-1; 7 nucleotides align to TRBD1. CDR3 length: 14 residues. With V trimmed by 2 bases and J by 0 bases, 3 bases remained unmatched. From germline, CDR1 is DFQATT and CDR2 SNEGSKA (reference sequence). CDR3 protein: CSARPGQLNTEAFF. The CDR3 coding sequence is TGCAGTGCTAGACCGGGACAGTTGAACACTGAAGCTTTCTTT.